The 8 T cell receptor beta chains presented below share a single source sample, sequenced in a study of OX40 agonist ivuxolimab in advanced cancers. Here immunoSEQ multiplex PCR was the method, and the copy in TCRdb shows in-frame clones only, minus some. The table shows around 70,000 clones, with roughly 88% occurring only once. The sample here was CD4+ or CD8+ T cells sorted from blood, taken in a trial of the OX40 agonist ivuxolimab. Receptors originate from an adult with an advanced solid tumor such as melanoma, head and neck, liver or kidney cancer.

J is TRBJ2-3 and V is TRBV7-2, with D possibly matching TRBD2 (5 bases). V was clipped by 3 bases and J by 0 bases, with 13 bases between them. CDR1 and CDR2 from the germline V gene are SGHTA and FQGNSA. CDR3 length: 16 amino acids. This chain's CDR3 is CASSFGSGPSTDTQYF. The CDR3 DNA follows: TGTGCCAGCAGCTTTGGAAGCGGCCCTAGCACAGATACGCAGTATTTT.

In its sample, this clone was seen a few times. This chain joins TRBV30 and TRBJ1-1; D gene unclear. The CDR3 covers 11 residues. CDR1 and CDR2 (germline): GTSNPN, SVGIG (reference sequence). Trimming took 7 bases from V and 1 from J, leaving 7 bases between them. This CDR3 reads CALRRNTEAFF. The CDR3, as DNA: TGTGCCTTGAGGAGGAACACTGAAGCTTTCTTT.

This chain's CDR3 is CASSFRETQYF. CDR3 DNA: TGCGCCAGCAGCTTTCGGGAGACCCAGTACTTC. The V call is TRBV5-1, the J call TRBJ2-5; no clear D. From germline, CDR1 is SGHRS and CDR2 YFSETQ. The CDR3 totals 11 residues. V was pared by 2 bases and J by 5 bases, with 4 bases between.

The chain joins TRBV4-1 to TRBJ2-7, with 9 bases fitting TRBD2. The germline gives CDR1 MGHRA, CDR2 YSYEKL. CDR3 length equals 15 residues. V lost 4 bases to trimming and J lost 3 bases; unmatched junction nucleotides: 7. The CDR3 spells CASSPVAGEYYEQYF. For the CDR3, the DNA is TGCGCCAGCAGCCCAGTAGCGGGGGAATACTACGAGCAGTACTTC.

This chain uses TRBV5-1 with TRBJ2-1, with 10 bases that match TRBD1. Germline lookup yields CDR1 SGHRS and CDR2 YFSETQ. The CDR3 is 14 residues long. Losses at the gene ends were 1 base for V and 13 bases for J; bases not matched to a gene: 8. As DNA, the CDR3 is TGCGCCAGCAGCTTGACGCTGGGACAGGGGAACCAGTTCTTC. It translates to CASSLTLGQGNQFF.

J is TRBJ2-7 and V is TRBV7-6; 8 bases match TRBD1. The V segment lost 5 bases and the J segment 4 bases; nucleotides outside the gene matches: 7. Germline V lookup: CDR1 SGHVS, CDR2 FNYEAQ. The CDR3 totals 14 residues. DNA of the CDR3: TGTGCCAGCAGCCCCAGACAGGGGCGTTACGAGCAGTACTTC. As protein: CASSPRQGRYEQYF.

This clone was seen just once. CDR3 in amino acids: CASAIAGDPQAETQYF. The DNA for the CDR3 is TGTGCCAGCGCCATAGCGGGAGATCCCCAGGCAGAGACCCAGTACTTC. The genes are TRBV7-9 and TRBJ2-5, with TRBD2 matching over 9 bases. The CDR3 covers 16 residues. After removal of 8 bases from V and 4 bases from J, the junction contained 14 bases not matched to a gene. Germline lookup yields CDR1 SEHNR and CDR2 FQNEAQ (reference sequence).

CDR3 DNA: TGTGCCAGCAGCCCGCACAGGGGTGGTACCGGGGAGCTGTTTTTT. Encoded protein: CASSPHRGGTGELFF. The chain is built from TRBV7-3 and TRBJ2-2; TRBD1 matches 7 bases. Germline V gives CDR1 SGHTA, CDR2 FQGTGA. This CDR3 is built from 15 residues. V lost 5 bases to trimming and J lost 5 bases; unmatched junction nucleotides: 8. The whole variable domain, filled in from reference TRBV7-3 and TRBJ2-2, reads GAGVSQTPSNKVTEKGKYVELRCDPISGHTALYWYRQSLGQGPEFLIYFQGTGAADDSGLPNDRFFAVRPEGSVSTLKIQRTERGDSAVYLCASSPHRGGTGELFFGEGSRLTVL.